This entry describes one TCR beta chain. Its antigen is unknown. One base away lies a much larger clone, so this may be a sequencing read error. Receptor amplification or capture employed RACE. Sequencing took place on a NextSeq 500. Library preparation attached unique molecular identifiers to individual cDNA molecules for quantitative, reproducible TCR counting. The original pipeline was this. The median number of TCRs per sample was approximately 98,000, ranging from roughly 20,000 to 700,000. V, J and CDR3 annotation of the TCR reads was carried out using the Decombinator software suite. For the PS versus PT1 abundance plots, all samples were subsampled to the same number of TCRs (28,000). Expanded TCRs were defined as absent before sensitization and observed at least eight times at the 2-week time point. The public sequencing data were trimmed at Q25 with fastp and processed into clonotypes with MiXCR by TCRdb, which kept only in-frame beta chains. Each CDR3 protein gets just one entry, which takes the most common genes and DNA from the rows behind it. The V and J calls shown here were made by TCRdb, not taken from the authors' results. A total of roughly 80,000 distinct CDR3 sequences appear in this sample, about 8.6% of them only once. Of the sample, approximately 1.5% falls within the top ten clones.

CDR1 is given as SGHRS and CDR2 as YFSETQ, both from the germline V gene. Including cysteine and phenylalanine, the CDR3 has 15 amino acids. This entry keeps only the CDR3 DNA: 45 bases, framed from base 1. The data are from a study of human T cells and chemical hapten exposure (dated by TCRdb to the early 2020s). For the wider study: Libraries were pooled for sequencing, and per-sample TCR yields varied mainly because of small differences in library volumes within the pool. Both TCR alpha and TCR beta chains were sequenced from each blood RNA sample. In alopecia patients, the study followed how the peripheral blood TCR repertoire changed in vivo over primary and secondary sensitization to diphenylcyclopropenone (DPC), a hapten.

What the authors observed across the whole study: Repeated subsampling changed both the strength of the expansion versus patch-test correlation and the threshold at which that correlation became significant. DPC sensitization did not change the number of TCRs with a frequency above 1 in 1000, and there was no evidence of changes in global repertoire structure.

The time point label on this specimen signifies: healthy volunteer bleed at 6 weeks. Total RNA was isolated from unfractionated whole blood collected in Tempus Blood RNA tubes. Roughly 5 healthy volunteers were used as TCR sequencing controls and were bled at day 0, 2 weeks and 6 weeks. This clonotype originated in a female donor in good health. Some clones in this sample may be carry-over from other donors' samples. Sequenced input: whole blood. The chain is assembled from TRBV5-1 and TRBJ1-1; a weak D assignment points to TRBD1 (6 bases agree). The CDR3 reads CVSSRGSDYGTEAFF. The DNA sequence is as follows: TGCGTCAGCAGCAGGGGATCGGACTATGGCACTGAAGCTTTCTTT. The reference TRBV5-1 and TRBJ1-1 proteins fill in what lies around the CDR3, so the full variable domain reads KAGVTQTPRYLIKTRGQQVTLSCSPISGHRSVSWYQQTPGQGLQFLFEYFSETQRNKGNFPGRFSGRQFSNSRSEMNVSTLELGDSALYLCVSSRGSDYGTEAFFGQGTRLTVV.